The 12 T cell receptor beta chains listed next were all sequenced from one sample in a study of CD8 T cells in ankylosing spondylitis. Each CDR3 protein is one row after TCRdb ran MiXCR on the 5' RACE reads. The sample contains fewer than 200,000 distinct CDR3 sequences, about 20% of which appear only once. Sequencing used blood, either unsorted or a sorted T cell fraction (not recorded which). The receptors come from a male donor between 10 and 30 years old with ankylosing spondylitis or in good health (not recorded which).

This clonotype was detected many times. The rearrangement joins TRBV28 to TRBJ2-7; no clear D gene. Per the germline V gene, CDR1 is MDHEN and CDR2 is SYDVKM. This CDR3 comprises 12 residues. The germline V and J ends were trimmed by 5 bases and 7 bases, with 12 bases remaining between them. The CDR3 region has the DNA TGTGCCAGCAGTAAGACTCTCGGGGAGCAGTACTTC. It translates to CASSKTLGEQYF. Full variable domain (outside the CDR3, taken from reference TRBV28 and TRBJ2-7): DVKVTQSSRYLVKRTGEKVFLECVQDMDHENMFWYRQDPGLGLRLIYFSYDVKMKEKGDIPEGYSVSREKKERFSLILESASTNQTSMYLCASSKTLGEQYFGPGTRLTVT.

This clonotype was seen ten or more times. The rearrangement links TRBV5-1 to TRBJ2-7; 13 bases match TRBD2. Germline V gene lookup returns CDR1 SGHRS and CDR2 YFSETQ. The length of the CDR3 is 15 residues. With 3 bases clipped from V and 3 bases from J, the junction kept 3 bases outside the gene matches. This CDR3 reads CASSSGLAGHYEQYV. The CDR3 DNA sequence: TGCGCCAGCAGCTCGGGACTAGCGGGACACTACGAGCAGTACGTC.

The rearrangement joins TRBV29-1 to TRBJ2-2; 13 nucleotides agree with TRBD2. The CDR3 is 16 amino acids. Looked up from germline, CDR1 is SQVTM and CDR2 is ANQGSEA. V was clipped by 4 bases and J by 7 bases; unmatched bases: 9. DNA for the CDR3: TGCAGCGTTGGACAACTAGCGGGAGGGCTCGGCGGGGAGCTGTTTTTT. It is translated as CSVGQLAGGLGGELFF.

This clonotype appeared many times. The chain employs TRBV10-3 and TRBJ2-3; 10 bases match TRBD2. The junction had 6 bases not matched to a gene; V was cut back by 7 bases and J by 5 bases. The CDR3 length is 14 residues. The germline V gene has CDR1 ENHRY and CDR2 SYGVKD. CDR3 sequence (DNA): TGTGCCATCACTCCTAGCGGGAGTAAAGATACGCAGTATTTT. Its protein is CAITPSGSKDTQYF.

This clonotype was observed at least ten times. The DNA for the CDR3 is TGTGCCAGCAGCTTACTAGACGGGACACCTTTCTCCTACGAGCAGTACGTC. The encoded protein is CASSLLDGTPFSYEQYV. The rearrangement joins TRBV7-9 to TRBJ2-7, with D possibly being TRBD1 (6 bases). The V gene's germline CDR1 is SEHNR and CDR2 FQNEAQ (reference sequence). CDR3 length equals 17 residues. The V end was cut by 2 bases, the J end by 0 bases, with 17 bases between.

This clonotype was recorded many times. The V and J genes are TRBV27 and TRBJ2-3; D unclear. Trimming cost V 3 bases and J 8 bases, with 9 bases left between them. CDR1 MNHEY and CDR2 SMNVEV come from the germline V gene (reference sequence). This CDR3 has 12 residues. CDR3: CASSLGGVTQYF. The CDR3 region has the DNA TGTGCCAGCAGTTTGGGTGGGGTTACGCAGTATTTT.

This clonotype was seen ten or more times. Here the CDR3 reads CASSSTQGTGELFF. CDR3 DNA: TGTGCCAGCAGCTCCACCCAGGGGACCGGGGAGCTGTTTTTT. V gene TRBV7-2 combines with J gene TRBJ2-2; D might be TRBD1 (6 bases). Germline CDR1 and CDR2: SGHTA and FQGNSA. The CDR3 sequence is 14 residues long. Trimming pared 4 bases from V and 5 bases from J, leaving 11 bases between.

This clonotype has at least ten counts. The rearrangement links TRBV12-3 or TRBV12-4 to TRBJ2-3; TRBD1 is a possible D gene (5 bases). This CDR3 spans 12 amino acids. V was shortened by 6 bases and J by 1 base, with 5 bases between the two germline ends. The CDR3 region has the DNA TGTGCCAGCAGACAGGGCACAGATACGCAGTATTTT. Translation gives CASRQGTDTQYF.

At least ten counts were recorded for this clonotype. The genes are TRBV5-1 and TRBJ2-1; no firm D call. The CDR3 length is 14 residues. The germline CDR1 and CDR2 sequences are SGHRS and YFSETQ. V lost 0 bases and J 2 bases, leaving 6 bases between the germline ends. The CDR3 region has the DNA TGCGCCAGCAGCTTGGGGCCCACCTACAATGAGCAGTTCTTC. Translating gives CASSLGPTYNEQFF.

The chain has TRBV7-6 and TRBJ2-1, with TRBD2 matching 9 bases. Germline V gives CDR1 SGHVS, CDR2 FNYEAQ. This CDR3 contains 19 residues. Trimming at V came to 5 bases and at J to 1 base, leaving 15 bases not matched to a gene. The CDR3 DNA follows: TGTGCCAGCAGCCCGCCCTGGCGGGAGGGCCTGTGGTCCTACAATGAGCAGTTCTTC. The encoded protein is CASSPPWREGLWSYNEQFF.

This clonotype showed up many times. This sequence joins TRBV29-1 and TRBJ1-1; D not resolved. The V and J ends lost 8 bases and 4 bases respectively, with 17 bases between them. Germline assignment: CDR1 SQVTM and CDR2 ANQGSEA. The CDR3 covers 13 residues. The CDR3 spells CSFARREGTEAFF. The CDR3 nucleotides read TGCAGCTTTGCGCGGAGGGAGGGCACTGAAGCTTTCTTT.

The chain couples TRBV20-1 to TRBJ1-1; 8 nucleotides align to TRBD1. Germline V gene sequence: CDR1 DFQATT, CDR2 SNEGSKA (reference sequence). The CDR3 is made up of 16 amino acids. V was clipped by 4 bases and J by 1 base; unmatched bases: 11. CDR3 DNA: TGCAGTGCTACTAGACAGGGGTTGCGGAGGAACACTGAAGCTTTCTTT. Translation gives CSATRQGLRRNTEAFF.